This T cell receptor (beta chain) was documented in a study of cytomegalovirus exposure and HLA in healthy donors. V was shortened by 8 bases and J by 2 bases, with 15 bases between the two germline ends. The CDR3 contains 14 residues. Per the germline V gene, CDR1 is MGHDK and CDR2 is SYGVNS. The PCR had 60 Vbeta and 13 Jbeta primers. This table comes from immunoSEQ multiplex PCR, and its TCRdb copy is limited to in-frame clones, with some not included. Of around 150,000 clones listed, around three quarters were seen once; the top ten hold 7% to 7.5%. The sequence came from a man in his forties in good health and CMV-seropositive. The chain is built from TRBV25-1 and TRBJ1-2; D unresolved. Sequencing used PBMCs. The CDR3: CASLGLTVNYGYTF. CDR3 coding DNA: TGTGCCAGCCTAGGCCTGACGGTGAACTATGGCTACACCTTC.